The subject of this entry is one T cell receptor (beta chain). V shed 6 bases and J 1 base; nucleotides not matched to a gene: 7. Germline loops: CDR1 ENHRY, CDR2 SYGVKD. The CDR3 totals 16 residues. This entry comes from a study of blood T cell repertoires in COVID-19. On the study more broadly: COVID-19 samples from acute and convalescent phases originated in the United States, Italy and Spain. In each case, the material was cDNA or gDNA derived from T cells, B-cell-depleted T cells, or PBMCs.

In the original processing: Amplification of reference gene primers provided the estimated nucleated cell counts. Measured with immunoSEQ multiplex PCR; TCRdb has only the in-frame clones, and not every one. The V and J calls and clone size are taken from that table; D and trimming were inferred from the DNA. The table includes approximately 100,000 clones, around nine tenths detected once. The sequencing input was peripheral blood. The receptor's source is a human donor in a cohort sampled during active COVID-19. The chain has TRBV10-3 and TRBJ2-7, with 12 nucleotides matching TRBD2. The DNA of the CDR3 is TGTGCCATCAGCGACCCAGGACTAGCGGGGTCCTACGAGCAGTACTTC. Translating gives CAISDPGLAGSYEQYF.